Described below is a single T cell receptor (beta chain) sequence and its context. The antigen is unknown. This sample is drawn from a study of blood T cells in healthy people across ages. Study-wide findings and caveats: With unsorted PBMCs, a conclusive comparison of naive versus antigen-experienced cells was not possible.

With 1 base removed from V and 3 bases from J, the gap between germline ends came to 10 bases. The CDR3 runs to 15 residues. CDR1 is MGHRA and CDR2 is YSYEKL in the germline V gene. It was with a sample-barcoded 5' primer and a J-beta primer mix that a second PCR of roughly 7 to 12 cycles was run. TCRdb re-derived calls from the 5' RACE reads in MiXCR, one entry per CDR3 protein. The repertoire holds about 1.4 million distinct CDR3 sequences, with around 59% as singletons. Material: blood. This clonotype originated in a man between 18 and 29 years old in good health. This chain uses TRBV4-1 with TRBJ2-1; D unclear. In DNA, the CDR3 is TGCGCCAGCAGCCAAGGGCCTTATGGCTACAATGAGCAGTTCTTC. This sequence encodes CASSQGPYGYNEQFF.